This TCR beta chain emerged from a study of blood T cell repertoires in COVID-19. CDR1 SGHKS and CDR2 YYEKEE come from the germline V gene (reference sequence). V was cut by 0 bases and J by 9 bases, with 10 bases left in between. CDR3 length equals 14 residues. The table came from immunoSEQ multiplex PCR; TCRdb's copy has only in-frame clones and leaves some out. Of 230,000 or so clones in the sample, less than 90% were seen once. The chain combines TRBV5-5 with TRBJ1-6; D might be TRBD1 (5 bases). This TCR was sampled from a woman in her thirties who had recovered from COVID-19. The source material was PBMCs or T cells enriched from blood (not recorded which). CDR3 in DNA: TGTGCCAGCAGCTTGGCGCAGGGCGGTTCACCCCTCCACTTT. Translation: CASSLAQGGSPLHF.